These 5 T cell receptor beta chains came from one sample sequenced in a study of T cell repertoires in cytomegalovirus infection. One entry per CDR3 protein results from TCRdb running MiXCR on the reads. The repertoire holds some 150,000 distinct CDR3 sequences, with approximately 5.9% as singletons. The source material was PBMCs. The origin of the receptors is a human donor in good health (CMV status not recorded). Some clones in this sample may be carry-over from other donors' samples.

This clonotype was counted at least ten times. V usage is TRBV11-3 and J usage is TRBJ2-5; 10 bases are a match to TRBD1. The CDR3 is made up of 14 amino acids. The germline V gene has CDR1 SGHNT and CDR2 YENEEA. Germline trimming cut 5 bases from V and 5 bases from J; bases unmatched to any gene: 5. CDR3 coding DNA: TGTGCCAGCAGCGATCCGGGACAGGGGGAGACCCAGTACTTC. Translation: CASSDPGQGETQYF.

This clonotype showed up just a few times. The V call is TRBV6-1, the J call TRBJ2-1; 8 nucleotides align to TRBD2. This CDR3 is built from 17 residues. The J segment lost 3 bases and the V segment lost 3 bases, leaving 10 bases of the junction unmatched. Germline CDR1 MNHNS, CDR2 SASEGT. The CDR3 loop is CASSDQGRGGNYNEQFF. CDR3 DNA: TGTGCCAGCAGTGATCAGGGACGGGGGGGAAACTACAATGAGCAGTTCTTC.

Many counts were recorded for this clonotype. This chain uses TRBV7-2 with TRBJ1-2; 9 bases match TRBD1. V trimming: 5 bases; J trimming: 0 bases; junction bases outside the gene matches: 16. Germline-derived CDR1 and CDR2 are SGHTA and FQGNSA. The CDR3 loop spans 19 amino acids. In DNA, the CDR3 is TGTGCCAGCAGCATGCGATCTCGGGGACAGGGCACTACTAACTATGGCTACACCTTC. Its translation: CASSMRSRGQGTTNYGYTF.

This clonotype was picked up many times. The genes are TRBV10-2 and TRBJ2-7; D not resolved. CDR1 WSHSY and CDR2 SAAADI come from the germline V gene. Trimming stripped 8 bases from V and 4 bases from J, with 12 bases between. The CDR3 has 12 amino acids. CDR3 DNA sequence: TGCGCCAGCGGCCTAACCCTGTACGAGCAGTACTTC. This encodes CASGLTLYEQYF.

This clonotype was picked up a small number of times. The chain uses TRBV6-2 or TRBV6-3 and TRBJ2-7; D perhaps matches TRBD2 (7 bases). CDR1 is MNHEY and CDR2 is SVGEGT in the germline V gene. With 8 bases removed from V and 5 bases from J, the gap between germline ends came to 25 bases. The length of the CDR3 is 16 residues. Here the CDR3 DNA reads TGTGCCAGCCGACCTCAGCCGGGGGGCAGGGGAAACGAGCAGTACTTC. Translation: CASRPQPGGRGNEQYF.